These 25 T cell receptor beta chains originate from one sample sequenced in a study of cytomegalovirus exposure and HLA in healthy donors (dated by TCRdb to about 2017). Library preparation used the immunoSEQ multiplex PCR assay. The multiplex PCR relied on a mix of 60 forward primers for TCR Vbeta segments and 13 reverse primers for TCR Jbeta segments. TCRdb's version of the immuneACCESS table is confined to in-frame rearrangements and falls short of the full clone set. An unresolved V gene accounts for under half of the shortfall where checked; the remainder is of unknown origin. This sample has about 190,000 clones in its table, and less than 85% of those were observed once. More than 4.5% of the sample rests with the top ten. The sample comprised PBMCs. These receptors were collected from a man aged 30-40 years in good health and CMV-seropositive.

This chain connects TRBV30 to TRBJ2-7, with D perhaps TRBD2 (5 bases). The CDR3 is 14 amino acids. CDR1 is GTSNPN and CDR2 is SVGIG in the germline V gene (reference sequence). Trimming took off 0 bases at V and 3 bases at J, with 12 bases between the two ends. This chain's CDR3 is CAWSVRTGSYEQYF. As DNA, the CDR3 is TGTGCCTGGAGTGTACGAACGGGGAGCTACGAGCAGTACTTC.

V is TRBV9 and J is TRBJ1-1; D not resolved. Germline V CDR1 and CDR2: SGDLS, YYNGEE. Trimming left V 4 bases short and J 9 bases short, with 16 bases between. This CDR3 has 13 amino acids. In DNA form, the CDR3 reads TGTGCCAGCAGCCTGAGGGTTGACCTTCAAGCTTTCTTT. Its translation: CASSLRVDLQAFF.

V is TRBV27 and J is TRBJ2-3, with a tentative D call TRBD2 (6 bases). CDR3 length equals 13 residues. Per germline, CDR1 MNHEY and CDR2 SMNVEV (reference sequence). V was clipped by 2 bases and J by 7 bases, with 10 bases between them. CDR3 bases: TGTGCCAGCAGTTTACTAGCGAGGAATACGCAGTATTTT. It yields the protein CASSLLARNTQYF.

This clone was seen only a few times. The chain has TRBV29-1 and TRBJ2-7; 8 nucleotides agree with TRBD2. CDR1 SQVTM and CDR2 ANQGSEA come from the germline V gene. The CDR3 totals 11 residues. V lost 6 bases, J lost 7 bases, and 5 bases stayed unmatched. This CDR3 reads CSVGTSWEQYF. CDR3 DNA: TGCAGCGTCGGGACTAGTTGGGAGCAGTACTTC.

V and J are TRBV19 and TRBJ1-1; possible D gene TRBD1, 6 bases. The germline V and J ends were trimmed by 5 bases and 1 base, with 11 bases remaining between them. The CDR3 spans 14 residues. Germline CDR1 reads LNHDA; CDR2 reads SQIVND (reference sequence). The CDR3 loop reads CASSYRETNTEAFF. The CDR3 nucleotides are TGTGCCAGTAGTTACAGGGAAACGAACACTGAAGCTTTCTTT.

The chain carries TRBV9 and TRBJ2-5, with D maybe TRBD2 (6 bases). The CDR3 consists of 14 residues. Trimming left V 0 bases short and J 3 bases short, with 9 bases between. Germline CDR1 and CDR2: SGDLS and YYNGEE. The DNA for the CDR3 is TGTGCCAGCAGCGTAGATTCGGGAGAAGAGACCCAGTACTTC. This gives the protein CASSVDSGEETQYF. Using reference TRBV9 and TRBJ2-5 for the parts outside the CDR3, the full variable domain is DSGVTQTPKHLITATGQRVTLRCSPRSGDLSVYWYQQSLDQGLQFLIQYYNGEERAKGNILERFSAQQFPDLHSELNLSSLELGDSALYFCASSVDSGEETQYFGPGTRLLVL.

This sequence joins TRBV5-1 and TRBJ2-5, with D possibly matching TRBD2 (7 bases). Germline V gene data show CDR1 as SGHRS and CDR2 as YFSETQ. Trimming took off 0 bases at V and 1 base at J, with 10 bases between the two ends. This CDR3 spans 15 amino acids. The chain's CDR3 is CASSLVGGAQETQYF. DNA for the CDR3: TGCGCCAGCAGCTTGGTTGGGGGGGCCCAAGAGACCCAGTACTTC.

The V call is TRBV7-2, the J call TRBJ1-1; TRBD1 aligns across 7 bases. V was clipped by 6 bases and J by 6 bases; unmatched bases: 7. The CDR3 contains 13 residues. Per germline, CDR1 SGHTA and CDR2 FQGNSA. The CDR3 DNA reads as TGTGCCAGCAGGGAAGCAGGGGGATCTGAAGCTTTCTTT. Its translation is CASREAGGSEAFF.

A word on this clone: At one end the junction does not follow the germline gene, possibly because of a read error. The chain combines TRBV7-9 with TRBJ2-3; TRBD2 is a possible D gene (5 bases). This CDR3 contains 15 residues. Germline-derived CDR1 and CDR2 are SEHNR and FQNEAQ (reference sequence). The chain's CDR3 is CSSSLGAVITDTQYF. The CDR3 DNA reads TGTTCCAGCAGCTTAGGAGCGGTTATCACAGATACGCAGTATTTT.

This clone was detected only a few times. The CDR3 reads CASSESGTGQETQYF. DNA for the CDR3: TGTGCCAGCAGTGAATCCGGGACAGGCCAAGAGACCCAGTACTTC. The rearrangement links TRBV2 to TRBJ2-5; 8 bases match TRBD1. Trimming removed 2 bases from V and 1 base from J; junction bases left unmatched: 3. CDR1 SNHLY and CDR2 FYNNEI come from the germline V gene. This CDR3 is 15 amino acids long.

J is TRBJ2-1 and V is TRBV10-3, with D possibly TRBD2 on 6 matching bases. The CDR3 covers 12 residues. Germline CDR1 ENHRY, CDR2 SYGVKD. V lost 8 bases and J 10 bases, leaving 15 bases between the germline ends. In nucleotides, the CDR3 is TGTGCCATCGGAGGGGCCGGTGAGGAGCAGTTCTTC. It translates to CAIGGAGEEQFF.

V gene TRBV5-1 combines with J gene TRBJ2-1; D may be TRBD2 (6 bases). Trimming pared 1 base from V and 8 bases from J, leaving 10 bases between. Germline CDR1 is SGHRS and CDR2 is YFSETQ. The CDR3 spans 13 residues. CDR3 bases: TGCGCCAGCAGCTTGTTAGCTAGCGATGAGCAGTTCTTC. Amino acid sequence: CASSLLASDEQFF.

The sample holds one count of this clone. V and J are TRBV19 and TRBJ2-7, with a possible D match to TRBD1 (5 bases). The V end lost 9 bases, the J end lost 8 bases, and 23 bases lay between the germline ends. CDR3 length: 14 residues. Germline lookup yields CDR1 LNHDA and CDR2 SQIVND (reference sequence). The CDR3 DNA reads TGTGCCAGCCCCCGGACAAAAAAAGGAAAGAAGCAGTACTTC. This translates into CASPRTKKGKKQYF.

The chain has TRBV10-2 and TRBJ2-5; a possible D gene is TRBD1 (5 bases). This CDR3 is 17 amino acids long. V gave up 5 bases and J gave up 5 bases, with 24 bases separating them. Germline V gene lookup returns CDR1 WSHSY and CDR2 SAAADI. The CDR3 bases are TGCGCCAGCAGTCCAGGCCGAAGGCAGGGATCAGGGGAGACCCAGTACTTC. Translation: CASSPGRRQGSGETQYF.

This rearrangement joins TRBV4-2 to TRBJ2-3; the match to TRBD2 covers 11 bases. V shed 1 base and J 3 bases; nucleotides not matched to a gene: 6. This CDR3 is 17 amino acids long. Germline V gives CDR1 LGHNA, CDR2 YNFKEQ. Written as DNA, the CDR3 is TGTGCCAGCAGCCAAGTGGGACTAGCGGTACTGACAGATACGCAGTATTTT. Its protein product is CASSQVGLAVLTDTQYF.

The genes are TRBV5-4 and TRBJ1-3; TRBD1 might be the D (6 bases). CDR1 and CDR2 (germline): SGHNT, YYREEE (reference sequence). The length of the CDR3 is 14 residues. V lost 5 bases and J 0 bases, leaving 9 bases between the germline ends. The CDR3 is CASSWDISGNTIYF. For the CDR3, the DNA is TGTGCCAGCAGTTGGGACATCTCTGGAAACACCATATATTTT.

This clone was seen a few times. The rearrangement joins TRBV18 to TRBJ2-5, with D tentatively TRBD1 (6 bases). V was cut by 3 bases and J by 0 bases, with 11 bases left in between. Germline CDR1 reads KGHSH; CDR2 reads LQKENI. The CDR3 sequence is 15 residues long. CDR3 in amino acids: CASSPFGQNQETQYF. The CDR3 DNA is TGTGCCAGCTCACCCTTCGGACAGAACCAAGAGACCCAGTACTTC.

Comment on this clone: The same CDR3 also results from other DNA sequences found in this sample. The J gene is TRBJ1-2, the V gene TRBV29-1; D unclear. The CDR3 runs to 11 residues. Germline loops: CDR1 SQVTM, CDR2 ANQGSEA. Trimming took off 3 bases at V and 5 bases at J, with 7 bases between the two ends. The CDR3 reads CSVEQDYGYTF. The CDR3 DNA is TGCAGCGTTGAGCAGGATTATGGCTACACCTTC.

The rearrangement links TRBV5-4 to TRBJ2-5; 8 bases align to TRBD2. The CDR3 runs to 16 residues. Looked up from germline, CDR1 is SGHNT and CDR2 is YYREEE (reference sequence). V lost 2 bases and J lost 0; bases outside the gene matches: 6. The CDR3 loop reads CASSFFIAGNQETQYF. DNA of the CDR3: TGTGCCAGCAGCTTTTTTATAGCGGGGAACCAAGAGACCCAGTACTTC. Full variable domain (missing parts from reference TRBV5-4 and TRBJ2-5): ETGVTQSPTHLIKTRGQQVTLRCSSQSGHNTVSWYQQALGQGPQFIFQYYREEENGRGNFPPRFSGLQFPNYSSELNVNALELDDSALYLCASSFFIAGNQETQYFGPGTRLLVL.

This clone appeared once. The chain links TRBV7-6 to TRBJ2-1; 12 nucleotides line up with TRBD2. The CDR3 is 16 amino acids. V gave up 4 bases and J gave up 4 bases; unmatched junction bases: 5. The germline CDR1 and CDR2 sequences are SGHVS and FNYEAQ. CDR3 nucleotides: TGTGCCAGCAGCTCTCCCACTAGCGGGAGGTACAATGAGCAGTTCTTC. The encoded protein is CASSSPTSGRYNEQFF.

The chain carries TRBV7-9 and TRBJ2-7; 10 bases fit TRBD1. After removal of 5 bases from V and 3 bases from J, the junction contained 4 bases not matched to a gene. The CDR3 spans 14 residues. CDR1 is SEHNR, CDR2 FQNEAQ, per germline (reference sequence). The CDR3 DNA reads TGTGCCAGCAGCCCCCGGGACAGGGGCTACGAGCAGTACTTC. It encodes CASSPRDRGYEQYF. Variable domain in full (rest from reference TRBV7-9 and TRBJ2-7): DTGVSQNPRHKITKRGQNVTFRCDPISEHNRLYWYRQTLGQGPEFLTYFQNEAQLEKSRLLSDRFSAERPKGSFSTLEIQRTEQGDSAMYLCASSPRDRGYEQYFGPGTRLTVT.

The chain has TRBV7-2 and TRBJ1-2, with a tentative D call TRBD1 (5 bases). The CDR3 has 14 amino acids. Trimming removed 1 base at V and 4 bases at J, with 10 bases between. CDR1 and CDR2 from the germline V gene are SGHTA and FQGNSA. Here the CDR3 reads CASSLGGGFYGYTF. CDR3 coding DNA: TGTGCCAGCAGCTTAGGGGGGGGGTTCTATGGCTACACCTTC.

This chain uses TRBV27 with TRBJ1-4; 10 bases match TRBD1. The CDR3 length is 16 residues. CDR1 is MNHEY and CDR2 is SMNVEV in the germline V gene (reference sequence). After removal of 4 bases from V and 8 bases from J, the junction contained 10 bases not matched to a gene. The chain's CDR3 is CASSSQLTGGAEKLFF. CDR3 nucleotides: TGTGCCAGCAGTTCCCAACTGACAGGGGGCGCGGAAAAACTGTTTTTT.

The V and J genes are TRBV5-1 and TRBJ2-3, with 11 bases identical to TRBD2. J lost 5 bases, V lost 5 bases, and 4 bases had no gene match. Germline V gives CDR1 SGHRS, CDR2 YFSETQ. The CDR3 is 14 residues long. Here the CDR3 reads CASSSGRVGDTQYF. CDR3 sequence (DNA): TGCGCCAGCAGTAGCGGGAGGGTCGGAGATACGCAGTATTTT.

This clone is a singleton in its sample. The chain combines TRBV7-9 with TRBJ2-3, with 9 bases lining up with TRBD2. Germline loops: CDR1 SEHNR, CDR2 FQNEAQ (reference sequence). The CDR3 consists of 15 residues. Unmatched junction bases numbered 5, after V lost 1 base and J lost 6 bases. The CDR3 region has the DNA TGTGCCAGCAGCTTAGAGGGACTAGCAACGGATACGCAGTATTTT. Translated: CASSLEGLATDTQYF.